This T cell receptor beta chain came from a study of response to subunit inactivated influenza vaccine. Study conclusions and caveats: Authors suggested each seasonal influenza vaccination recruits few new T cells.

CDR3 length: 16 amino acids. CDR1 is LGHDT, CDR2 YNNKEL, per germline (reference sequence). The J segment lost 3 bases and the V segment lost 4 bases, leaving 8 bases of the junction unmatched. TCRdb re-called the RT-PCR reads through MiXCR, storing one row per CDR3 protein. Of 500,000 to 600,000 distinct CDR3 sequences in the sample, approximately 15% were seen once. This clonotype was seen many times. Its cognate antigen is unknown. V usage is TRBV3-1 and J usage is TRBJ2-1, with 8 positions matching TRBD1. The receptor's source is a man between 50 and 75 years old who received an inactivated influenza vaccine. The sequences come from CD4+ T cells sorted from PBMCs, collected approximately 25 months after vaccination. The CDR3 region has the DNA TGTGCCAGCAGCCGCGGCAGGGGGCTTCACTACAATGAGCAGTTCTTC. Translation gives CASSRGRGLHYNEQFF.